Each of the 14 T cell receptor beta chains below was sequenced from the same sample in a study of T cells in Graves' hyperthyroidism and ophthalmopathy (dated by TCRdb to the late 2010s). Receptors were amplified or captured by multiplex PCR. This sample was sequenced with an Illumina HiSeq 2000. Amplification of TCR beta CDR3 regions was carried out from RNA transcripts. A first-round RT-PCR of the TCR CDR3 used the HTBI primer set with the Qiagen OneStep RT-PCR kit. The raw public data were reprocessed by TCRdb itself: fastp quality trimming at Q25, MiXCR clonotype calling, in-frame beta chains only. Identical CDR3 protein sequences are pooled into one entry, listed with their most common genes and DNA. In this sample the table shows hundreds of thousands of distinct CDR3 sequences, roughly 40% of which occur a single time. The ten most abundant clones make up more than 7% of the sample. Input material: blood. The source is a man in his late teens or twenties with Graves' hyperthyroidism.

The chain couples TRBV19 to TRBJ2-1, with TRBD2 identical over 12 bases. Trimming cost V 4 bases and J 8 bases; bases outside gene matches: 6. This CDR3 contains 15 residues. Germline values: CDR1 LNHDA, CDR2 SQIVND (reference sequence). CDR3 residues: CASSNLAGGLDEQFF. The CDR3 nucleotides read TGTGCCAGTAGTAACCTAGCGGGAGGGTTGGATGAGCAGTTCTTC.

This clonotype was detected ten times or more. This rearrangement joins TRBV10-2 to TRBJ1-3; tentative D call: TRBD1 (5 bases). The CDR3 is made up of 15 amino acids. Germline values: CDR1 WSHSY, CDR2 SAAADI. V gave up 4 bases and J gave up 4 bases, with 14 bases separating them. The CDR3 sequence is CASSGTGTLGNTIYF. In nucleotides, the CDR3 is TGCGCCAGCAGTGGGACCGGGACCCTGGGAAACACCATATATTTT.

This clonotype occurred a few times. The rearrangement links TRBV2 to TRBJ1-2, with 7 bases that match TRBD1. The V gene's germline CDR1 is SNHLY and CDR2 FYNNEI. V shed 4 bases, J shed 3 bases, and the junction held 17 bases outside the gene matches. This CDR3 region has 18 residues. CDR3 DNA sequence: TGTGCCAGCAGTGTCGGAGACAGGGAAATCAGGCGTCACTATGGCTACACCTTC. This gives the protein CASSVGDREIRRHYGYTF.

This chain's CDR3 is CASSIDLSGELRYEQYF. DNA of the CDR3: TGTGCCAGTAGTATAGATCTGAGCGGGGAGCTCCGCTACGAGCAGTACTTC. The rearrangement joins TRBV19 to TRBJ2-7; 7 bases map to TRBD2. CDR1 LNHDA and CDR2 SQIVND come from the germline V gene (reference sequence). V trimming: 0 bases; J trimming: 3 bases; junction bases outside the gene matches: 11. CDR3 length equals 17 residues.

The chain has TRBV20-1 and TRBJ1-5, with 9 nucleotides matching TRBD1. There are 14 residues in the CDR3. The trim removed 6 bases at V and 3 bases at J, leaving 6 bases unmatched. Germline V gene lookup returns CDR1 DFQATT and CDR2 SNEGSKA (reference sequence). CDR3 DNA: TGCAGTGCAAGGACAGGGGAGTACAATCAGCCCCAGCATTTT. Protein: CSARTGEYNQPQHF.

The chain recombines TRBV25-1 with TRBJ2-3; D is unclear. Germline values: CDR1 MGHDK, CDR2 SYGVNS. V was trimmed by 1 base and J by 8 bases, leaving 13 bases between them. The CDR3 extends over 14 amino acids. The CDR3 region is CASSEWLQGSTQYF. CDR3 nucleotide sequence: TGTGCCAGCAGTGAATGGCTTCAAGGCAGTACGCAGTATTTT.

The chain employs TRBV12-3 or TRBV12-4 and TRBJ2-5, with 14 bases fitting TRBD2. Trimming cost V 5 bases and J 5 bases; bases outside gene matches: 13. The CDR3 is made up of 18 amino acids. CDR3 residues: CASSPRLAGGLSGETQYF. For the CDR3, the DNA is TGTGCCAGCAGTCCCCGACTAGCGGGGGGGCTAAGTGGGGAGACCCAGTACTTC.

The chain links TRBV29-1 to TRBJ1-4, with 7 nucleotides matching TRBD1. V gave up 5 bases and J gave up 2 bases; unmatched junction bases: 8. Germline CDR1 is SQVTM and CDR2 is ANQGSEA. This CDR3 has 15 residues. This CDR3 is CSVRRQGRTNEKLFF. In nucleotides, the CDR3 is TGCAGCGTTCGCAGACAGGGAAGGACTAATGAAAAACTGTTTTTT.

Details on this clonotype: With a much larger clone just one base away, this may be a read error. The chain combines TRBV10-3 with TRBJ2-5; 8 bases are a match to TRBD1. The CDR3 is 13 residues long. The V and J ends lost 6 bases and 7 bases, in that order; junction bases with no gene match: 7. Germline V gene data show CDR1 as ENHRY and CDR2 as SYGVKD. Here the CDR3 DNA reads TGTGCCATCAGGACAGGGGAGTCAGGGACCCAGTACTTC. Translating it yields CAIRTGESGTQYF.

The V gene is TRBV7-3, the J gene TRBJ1-2; D possibly corresponds to TRBD1 (5 bases). Between the trimmed V and J ends, which lost 2 bases and 8 bases, there was a span of 12 bases. The CDR3 contains 13 residues. Per the germline V gene, CDR1 is SGHTA and CDR2 is FQGTGA. The CDR3 nucleotides read TGTGCCAGCAGCTTACGCGGGACGCGAGGCTACACCTTC. This translates into CASSLRGTRGYTF. Drawing the rest from reference TRBV7-3 and TRBJ1-2, the complete variable domain is GAGVSQTPSNKVTEKGKYVELRCDPISGHTALYWYRQSLGQGPEFLIYFQGTGAADDSGLPNDRFFAVRPEGSVSTLKIQRTERGDSAVYLCASSLRGTRGYTFGSGTRLTVV.

The chain employs TRBV9 and TRBJ2-5; 14 bases align to TRBD2. Germline trimming cut 2 bases from V and 9 bases from J; bases unmatched to any gene: 9. CDR1 and CDR2 (germline): SGDLS, YYNGEE. CDR3 length: 16 amino acids. The CDR3 nucleotides are TGTGCCAGCAGCGTTAACGGACTAGCGGGGGGTCTGCCCCAGTACTTC. Protein: CASSVNGLAGGLPQYF. Full variable domain (outside the CDR3, taken from reference TRBV9 and TRBJ2-5): DSGVTQTPKHLITATGQRVTLRCSPRSGDLSVYWYQQSLDQGLQFLIQYYNGEERAKGNILERFSAQQFPDLHSELNLSSLELGDSALYFCASSVNGLAGGLPQYFGPGTRLLVL.

There are a few counts of this clonotype. This chain connects TRBV7-9 to TRBJ1-2, with D unclear. Trimming left V 5 bases short and J 4 bases short, with 14 bases between. The CDR3 covers 14 residues. Germline-derived CDR1 and CDR2 are SEHNR and FQNEAQ (reference sequence). The CDR3 sequence is CASSPRGWLYGYTF. The CDR3 nucleotides are TGTGCCAGCAGCCCCCGCGGTTGGCTCTATGGCTACACCTTC.

This clonotype has just a few counts. The chain combines TRBV20-1 with TRBJ1-6; D remains unclear. V was trimmed by 3 bases and J by 2 bases, leaving 11 bases between them. CDR3 length: 15 amino acids. From germline, CDR1 is DFQATT and CDR2 SNEGSKA (reference sequence). In DNA, the CDR3 is TGCAGTGCTAGGGGATCTGGGCCCTATAATTCACCCCTCCACTTT. Its protein is CSARGSGPYNSPLHF.

In this sample, this clonotype turned up once. A much larger clone is a single base away; this may be a read error. The CDR3 DNA follows: TGTGCCAGCAGTTACCCGACAGGGGTAGGCACTGAAGCTCTCTTT. As protein: CASSYPTGVGTEALF. This sequence joins TRBV2 and TRBJ1-1, with 8 bases fitting TRBD1. From germline, CDR1 is SNHLY and CDR2 FYNNEI. The CDR3 length is 15 residues.